Below are 20 T cell receptor beta chains sequenced from a single sample in a study of OX40 agonist ivuxolimab in advanced cancers. Using immunoSEQ multiplex PCR, the repertoire was profiled, and TCRdb retains in-frame clones only, with some absent. The data show around 74,000 clones, around 80% seen once. The starting material was CD4+ or CD8+ T cells sorted from blood, obtained in a trial of the OX40 agonist ivuxolimab. These receptors were taken from an adult with an advanced solid tumor such as melanoma, head and neck, liver or kidney cancer.

This clone has only a few counts. The genes are TRBV15 and TRBJ2-5; D is perhaps TRBD2 (6 bases). The CDR3 is made up of 15 amino acids. Trimming cost V 3 bases and J 7 bases, with 18 bases left between them. Looked up from germline, CDR1 is LNHNV and CDR2 is YYDKDF (reference sequence). The CDR3 region has the DNA TGTGCCACCAGCAGCGGGGGACGCCCGGGTGGGACCCAGTACTTC. Protein product: CATSSGGRPGGTQYF.

The gene calls are TRBV9 and TRBJ1-2; TRBD1 might be the D (6 bases). Germline V CDR1 and CDR2: SGDLS, YYNGEE. V lost 0 bases to trimming and J lost 5 bases, with 14 bases between them. The CDR3 runs to 15 residues. The CDR3 region has the DNA TGTGCCAGCAGCGTAGATCCCGGGACAACTTATGGCTACACCTTC. Translated, it gives CASSVDPGTTYGYTF.

The genes are TRBV10-2 and TRBJ2-2, with a weak D call TRBD1 (5 bases). V dropped 5 bases and J dropped 4 bases, with 14 bases sitting between them. The CDR3 runs to 15 residues. CDR1 is WSHSY, CDR2 SAAADI, per germline. CDR3 in amino acids: CASSQGLESTGELFF. The CDR3 DNA follows: TGCGCCAGCAGTCAGGGCCTTGAAAGCACCGGGGAGCTGTTTTTT.

This chain connects TRBV6-1 to TRBJ2-7, with TRBD1 matching 9 bases. The J segment lost 4 bases and the V segment lost 8 bases, leaving 6 bases of the junction unmatched. Per the germline V gene, CDR1 is MNHNS and CDR2 is SASEGT. The CDR3 covers 13 residues. This CDR3 is CASSTGGGYEQYF. DNA for the CDR3: TGTGCCAGCTCTACAGGGGGCGGGTACGAGCAGTACTTC.

The V call is TRBV29-1, the J call TRBJ2-1; TRBD2 agrees at 9 bases. Germline-derived CDR1 and CDR2 are SQVTM and ANQGSEA. The CDR3 has 16 residues. V gave up 4 bases and J gave up 7 bases; unmatched junction bases: 14. CDR3 nucleotides: TGCAGCGTTGTAGCCGTAGCGGGAGAAAAGTCGAATGAGCAGTTCTTC. The encoded protein is CSVVAVAGEKSNEQFF.

This clone was recorded a few times. The rearrangement links TRBV7-2 to TRBJ2-7; a possible D gene is TRBD2 (5 bases). In germline, CDR1 is SGHTA, CDR2 FQGNSA. The CDR3 extends over 13 amino acids. V was shortened by 3 bases and J by 3 bases, with 9 bases between the two germline ends. CDR3: CASSFTEGYEQYF. The CDR3 nucleotides read TGTGCCAGCAGCTTCACAGAGGGCTACGAGCAGTACTTC.

V gene TRBV9 combines with J gene TRBJ2-5, with TRBD2 identical over 8 bases. Germline V CDR1 and CDR2: SGDLS, YYNGEE. The CDR3 sequence is 18 residues long. After removal of 0 bases from V and 2 bases from J, the junction contained 12 bases not matched to a gene. The CDR3 region has the DNA TGTGCCAGCAGCGTAGCCGGTACGGGGGGGCCGGATCAAGAGACCCAGTACTTC. As protein: CASSVAGTGGPDQETQYF.

V usage is TRBV7-2 and J usage is TRBJ2-7, with 9 bases matching TRBD1. J was trimmed by 4 bases and V by 5 bases; bases with no gene match: 9. Per germline, CDR1 SGHTA and CDR2 FQGNSA. CDR3 size: 15 residues. The CDR3 sequence is CASSPTGTGRYEQYF. CDR3 nucleotides: TGTGCCAGCAGCCCCACCGGGACAGGGAGATACGAGCAGTACTTC. The full variable domain, its missing parts supplied by reference TRBV7-2 and TRBJ2-7, is GAGVSQSPSNKVTEKGKDVELRCDPISGHTALYWYRQSLGQGLEFLIYFQGNSAPDKSGLPSDRFSAERTGGSVSTLTIQRTQQEDSAVYLCASSPTGTGRYEQYFGPGTRLTVT.

The genes are TRBV6-6 and TRBJ2-2; tentatively, D is TRBD1 (5 bases). The CDR3 runs to 16 residues. The germline CDR1 and CDR2 sequences are MNHNY and SVGAGI (reference sequence). Trimming left V 6 bases short and J 5 bases short, with 19 bases between. The CDR3 nucleotides are TGTGCCAGCAGCCCTCTGACAGTTGGGGTAACCGGGGAGCTGTTTTTT. Its translation is CASSPLTVGVTGELFF.

The chain carries TRBV6-5 and TRBJ1-4, with 8 bases matching TRBD1. CDR1 and CDR2 (germline): MNHEY, SVGAGI. The CDR3 covers 14 residues. V lost 7 bases, J lost 4 bases, and 5 bases stayed unmatched. CDR3 sequence: CASTRTGSNEKLFF. CDR3 DNA: TGTGCCAGCACCCGGACAGGGAGTAATGAAAAACTGTTTTTT.

The chain uses TRBV28 and TRBJ2-2, with 9 positions matching TRBD1. Germline trimming cut 3 bases from V and 5 bases from J; bases unmatched to any gene: 7. Germline CDR1 is MDHEN and CDR2 is SYDVKM. There are 16 residues in the CDR3. CDR3 protein: CASSFFFGTGTGELFF. In DNA form, the CDR3 reads TGTGCCAGCAGTTTCTTTTTTGGGACAGGGACCGGGGAGCTGTTTTTT.

The chain is built from TRBV9 and TRBJ2-3, with unresolved D. Germline V gene data show CDR1 as SGDLS and CDR2 as YYNGEE. Between the trimmed V and J ends, which lost 0 bases and 2 bases, there was a span of 7 bases. The CDR3 contains 14 residues. CDR3 sequence: CASSVEPDTDTQYF. In DNA form, the CDR3 reads TGTGCCAGCAGCGTAGAACCAGACACAGATACGCAGTATTTT.

This clone was seen a single time. The CDR3 reads CASSEYLYTQYF. CDR3 DNA: TGCGCCAGCAGTGAGTATCTATATACGCAGTATTTT. The chain uses TRBV10-1 and TRBJ2-3; D ambiguous. Germline V gene lookup returns CDR1 WNHNN and CDR2 SYGVQD (reference sequence). V was shortened by 1 base and J by 7 bases, with 6 bases between the two germline ends. CDR3 size: 12 residues.

V gene TRBV5-1 combines with J gene TRBJ1-2, with D tentatively TRBD1 (5 bases). The CDR3 length is 16 residues. Germline-derived CDR1 and CDR2 are SGHRS and YFSETQ. V was cut by 0 bases and J by 5 bases, with 17 bases left in between. For the CDR3, the DNA is TGCGCCAGCAGCTTGGTGGCAGGGCAGGGACTTTATGGCTACACCTTC. Amino acid sequence: CASSLVAGQGLYGYTF.

This clone showed up many times. This chain uses TRBV9 with TRBJ1-4, with D perhaps TRBD1 (5 bases). Trimming removed 0 bases from V and 11 bases from J, with 14 bases in between. Per germline, CDR1 SGDLS and CDR2 YYNGEE. There are 14 residues in the CDR3. The CDR3 is CASSVVPTSGKLFF. The CDR3 DNA follows: TGTGCCAGCAGCGTAGTACCGACATCAGGGAAACTGTTTTTT. The complete variable domain, with remaining parts taken from reference TRBV9 and TRBJ1-4, reads DSGVTQTPKHLITATGQRVTLRCSPRSGDLSVYWYQQSLDQGLQFLIQYYNGEERAKGNILERFSAQQFPDLHSELNLSSLELGDSALYFCASSVVPTSGKLFFGSGTQLSVL.

This chain links TRBV28 with TRBJ2-7; no definite D call. The CDR3 is 13 residues long. CDR1 is MDHEN and CDR2 is SYDVKM in the germline V gene. Deletions cut 4 bases from V and 1 base from J, with 8 bases between. The CDR3 coding sequence is TGTGCCAGCAGTTCACCTCAGTCCTACGAGCAGTACTTC. This translates into CASSSPQSYEQYF. The full variable domain, rest sourced from reference TRBV28 and TRBJ2-7, is DVKVTQSSRYLVKRTGEKVFLECVQDMDHENMFWYRQDPGLGLRLIYFSYDVKMKEKGDIPEGYSVSREKKERFSLILESASTNQTSMYLCASSSPQSYEQYFGPGTRLTVT.

This clone has only a few counts. This chain links TRBV5-1 with TRBJ2-2; TRBD1 might be the D (5 bases). Between the trimmed V and J ends, which lost 0 bases and 7 bases, there was a span of 10 bases. The CDR3 runs to 14 residues. Germline CDR1 and CDR2: SGHRS and YFSETQ. The CDR3 sequence is CASSLAQVSGELFF. CDR3 coding DNA: TGCGCCAGCAGCTTGGCACAGGTTAGCGGGGAGCTGTTTTTT.

With respect to this clone: Germline and junction disagree at one end, which may indicate a read error. This chain uses TRBV7-7 with TRBJ2-1, with D unclear. The germline V gene has CDR1 SSHAT and CDR2 FNYEAQ (reference sequence). This CDR3 is built from 14 residues. CDR3 amino acids: CASSFNEYYNEQFF. CDR3 DNA sequence: TGTGCTAGCAGCTTTAATGAGTACTACAATGAGCAGTTCTTC. Combining the CDR3 with reference TRBV7-7 and TRBJ2-1 gives the whole variable domain GAGVSQSPRYKVTKRGQDVTLRCDPISSHATLYWYQQALGQGPEFLTYFNYEAQPDKSGLPSDRFSAERPEGSISTLTIQRTEQRDSAMYRCASSFNEYYNEQFFGPGTRLTVL.

V is TRBV7-9 and J is TRBJ1-1, with D unclear. The CDR3 sequence is 12 residues long. The ends were cut back, 3 bases at V and 2 bases at J, with 4 bases in the middle. Looked up from germline, CDR1 is SEHNR and CDR2 is FQNEAQ (reference sequence). CDR3 sequence: CASSLVNTEAFF. CDR3 coding DNA: TGTGCCAGCAGCTTGGTTAACACTGAAGCTTTCTTT.

CDR3 nucleotides: TGTGCCAGCAGTTTTGGGACAGGGAATCAGCCCCAGCATTTT. As protein: CASSFGTGNQPQHF. The J gene is TRBJ1-5, the V gene TRBV27; 9 bases agree with TRBD1. V trimming: 3 bases; J trimming: 4 bases; junction bases outside the gene matches: 1. CDR3 size: 14 residues. Germline lookup yields CDR1 MNHEY and CDR2 SMNVEV (reference sequence).